One sample yielded the 6 T cell receptor beta chains listed below, sequenced in a study of shared clonotypes between healthy human individuals (dated by TCRdb to the early 2020s). Libraries were made using the immunoSEQ multiplex PCR assay. Drawn from immuneACCESS, this table holds only the in-frame rearrangements with V and J called that TCRdb kept. Clones are partly lost; checked studies trace under half to an unresolved V gene and leave the rest unexplained. The sample table shows under 750,000 clones, and 55% to 75% are seen once. The ten largest clones take up around 1.8% of the sample. Sequenced: memory CD4+ T cells sorted from blood. This sample's cell subset or site label indicates: CD45RA-negative fraction. These TCRs come from a young woman in good health.

The chain combines TRBV5-8 with TRBJ1-4; no reliable D call. V was cut by 0 bases and J by 2 bases, with 5 bases left in between. Germline CDR1 SGHTS, CDR2 YDEGEE. The length of the CDR3 is 14 residues. The CDR3 DNA sequence: TGTGCCAGCAGCTTGGGGCCGACTAATGAAAAACTGTTTTTT. It codes for CASSLGPTNEKLFF.

This chain joins TRBV27 and TRBJ1-6, with 9 bases matching TRBD1. The CDR3 loop spans 13 amino acids. V lost 11 bases to trimming and J lost 7 bases; unmatched junction nucleotides: 6. Germline assignment: CDR1 MNHEY and CDR2 SMNVEV (reference sequence). The DNA for the CDR3 is TGTGCCTCGGGGGGACAGGGAAATTCACCCCTCCACTTT. Residues: CASGGQGNSPLHF.

This clone appeared a few times. V is TRBV13 and J is TRBJ2-3; TRBD2 matches 11 bases. J gave up 2 bases and V 1 base, and 2 bases lay outside the gene matches. The CDR3 has 16 amino acids. CDR1 is PRHDT and CDR2 is FYEKMQ in the germline V gene (reference sequence). The chain's CDR3 is CASSLATSGNTDTQYF. CDR3 nucleotide sequence: TGTGCCAGCAGCTTAGCGACTAGCGGGAACACAGATACGCAGTATTTT. Full variable domain (remainder filled in from reference TRBV13 and TRBJ2-3): AAGVIQSPRHLIKEKRETATLKCYPIPRHDTVYWYQQGPGQDPQFLISFYEKMQSDKGSIPDRFSAQQFSDYHSELNMSSLELGDSALYFCASSLATSGNTDTQYFGPGTRLTVL.

This clone appeared a single time. The rearrangement links TRBV11-3 to TRBJ2-1; the D gene is possibly TRBD2 (6 bases). Looked up from germline, CDR1 is SGHNT and CDR2 is YENEEA. Trimming stripped 1 base from V and 7 bases from J, with 11 bases between. The CDR3 runs to 14 residues. The CDR3 DNA reads as TGTGCCAGCAGCTTAGGTTCAGGGAGGAATGAGCAGTTCTTC. Translated, it gives CASSLGSGRNEQFF.

In its sample, this clone was seen a few times. The chain carries TRBV18 and TRBJ2-1; maybe TRBD1 (6 bases). Trimming shortened V by 3 bases and J by 8 bases, and 17 bases separated the two germline ends. The V gene's germline CDR1 is KGHSH and CDR2 LQKENI. The CDR3 runs 15 residues. CDR3 amino acids: CASSPQGPPGDEQFF. For the CDR3, the DNA is TGTGCCAGCTCACCCCAGGGGCCGCCAGGCGATGAGCAGTTCTTC.

The rearrangement joins TRBV4-1 to TRBJ2-1, with TRBD2 identical over 10 bases. This CDR3 region has 14 residues. The V and J ends lost 6 bases and 7 bases, in that order; junction bases with no gene match: 6. Germline V gives CDR1 MGHRA, CDR2 YSYEKL. The CDR3 coding sequence is TGCGCCAGCAGAAGAGCGGGAGGGCCGAATGAGCAGTTCTTC. Its translation is CASRRAGGPNEQFF.